This TCR beta chain is drawn from a study of CD8 T cells in ankylosing spondylitis (dated by TCRdb to 2015 to 2018). Notes on the research overall: The study profiled T cell receptor beta repertoires in healthy donors and ankylosing spondylitis patients to find disease-linked TCR variants. The full study cohort comprised about 24 ankylosing spondylitis patients and 85 to 120 healthy donors. Peripheral blood was sampled, and synovial fluid was additionally collected from ankylosing spondylitis patients.

These reads were obtained on an Illumina HiSeq 2500. TCR beta libraries were prepared by quantitative 5'-RACE with molecular barcodes. The authors' analysis ran thus. A new computational method, built on a probabilistic model of VDJ rearrangement, was used to identify disease-linked TCR variants. The public reads were quality trimmed at Q25 with fastp and then assembled into clones with MiXCR by TCRdb, keeping productive beta chains. Under each unique CDR3 protein, matching rows form one entry showing the most common genes and DNA. These V and J calls derive from TCRdb rather than the authors' analysis. This sample is represented by about 130,000 distinct CDR3 sequences; 7% to 10% of them were singletons. Approximately 3.6% of the sample belongs to the ten largest clones. The table lists this clonotype with many counts. The antigen this receptor binds is unknown. No base-level quality is on record; no much larger clone is a single base apart.

Overall study outcomes, separate from this receptor: A TCR beta motif made up of several highly homologous amino acid variants appeared to be characteristic of blood from ankylosing spondylitis patients. Some TCR beta motif variants had previously been reported in synovial fluid and blood of reactive arthritis patients, which suggested common disease-initiation mechanisms. The disease-linked clones showed a CD8+ phenotype and occurred at relatively low frequencies in peripheral blood. The disease-linked clones were reported as significantly enriched in matched synovial fluid samples from ankylosing spondylitis patients.

The TCR sequence derives from a male donor with ankylosing spondylitis or in good health (not recorded which). Sequencing input: blood, either unsorted or a sorted T cell fraction (not recorded which).

The CDR3 protein: CASSEGQGTSQPQHF. The base sequence is TGTGCCAGCAGTGAGGGACAGGGGACGAGCCAGCCCCAGCATTTT. The V gene is TRBV6-1 and the J gene is TRBJ1-5; 10 junctional bases match TRBD1. The CDR3, cysteine through phenylalanine, is 15 amino acids long. Left in the record is the CDR3 DNA by itself, 45 bases read in frame from the first base. The junction shows trimming of 3 bases on V and 7 bases on J, and the gene matches do not reach 6 bases of it. The CDR1 and CDR2 encoded by the germline V gene are MNHNS and SASEGT.